This T cell receptor beta chain emerged from a study of T cell responses to AZD1222 COVID-19 vaccine. Study findings and constraints: The study found vaccine-associated CD4 TCRs spanning spike, dominant at 160-218 and 743-854.

As to this clone: Antigen unknown.

Germline CDR1 MDHEN, CDR2 SYDVKM. CDR3 size: 15 residues. V shed 5 bases and J shed 2 bases, with 12 bases lying between them. Sequenced by immunoSEQ multiplex PCR; TCRdb stores in-frame clones only, minus some. Found here are around 80,000 clones, approximately 85% of them singletons; the top ten hold 8.5% to 12%. This TCR derives from an adult who received the AZD1222 COVID-19 vaccine. The specimen was peripheral blood, collected 28 days after the second AZD1222 dose. V gene TRBV28 combines with J gene TRBJ1-4; D is uncertain. CDR3 region: CASSPLWVTNEKLFF. For the CDR3, the DNA is TGTGCCAGCAGTCCCTTATGGGTGACTAATGAAAAACTGTTTTTT.